The 10 T cell receptor beta chains listed next were all sequenced from one sample in a study of CD8 T cells in Susac syndrome. Reverse transcription of roughly 0.5 to 1 ug RNA was carried out with random hexamers. In TCRdb, the immunoSEQ multiplex PCR reads were re-called with MiXCR into one record per CDR3 protein. In the table there are around 180,000 distinct CDR3 sequences, approximately 94% of which are singletons. Sequencing was done on a sample of CD4+ T cells from PBMCs. Source of these receptors: a human donor with multiple sclerosis.

The rearrangement links TRBV20-1 to TRBJ2-1, with 16 bases aligning to TRBD2. V shed 5 bases and J 2 bases; nucleotides not matched to a gene: 9. Germline V lookup: CDR1 DFQATT, CDR2 SNEGSKA (reference sequence). This CDR3 has 18 residues. Here the CDR3 DNA reads TGCAGTGCTCGATCCGGGACTAGCGGGGGGGTTCCCTACAATGAGCAGTTCTTC. This translates into CSARSGTSGGVPYNEQFF.

This chain joins TRBV27 and TRBJ2-2; 9 bases match TRBD1. Trimming at V came to 8 bases and at J to 2 bases, leaving 6 bases not matched to a gene. This CDR3 comprises 15 residues. Germline lookup yields CDR1 MNHEY and CDR2 SMNVEV (reference sequence). This CDR3 reads CASGPGQGNTGELFF. CDR3 DNA sequence: TGTGCCAGCGGCCCGGGACAGGGTAACACCGGGGAGCTGTTTTTT.

The chain has TRBV10-3 and TRBJ1-2; maybe TRBD1 (6 bases). CDR3 length equals 13 residues. V lost 0 bases to trimming and J lost 8 bases, with 10 bases between them. Germline lookup yields CDR1 ENHRY and CDR2 SYGVKD. The CDR3 sequence: CAISESYTGGYTF. The DNA for the CDR3 is TGTGCCATCAGTGAGTCGTATACAGGGGGCTACACCTTC.

This clonotype was picked up one time. The gene calls are TRBV19 and TRBJ1-5, with 11 positions matching TRBD1. The CDR3 is made up of 15 amino acids. J gave up 1 base and V 5 bases, and 1 base lay outside the gene matches. CDR1 and CDR2 (germline): LNHDA, SQIVND (reference sequence). CDR3: CASSRDRGSNQPQHF. Written as DNA, the CDR3 is TGTGCCAGTAGTCGGGACAGGGGGAGCAATCAGCCCCAGCATTTT.

The chain uses TRBV5-1 and TRBJ2-3; 8 nucleotides align to TRBD2. CDR1 and CDR2 (germline): SGHRS, YFSETQ. J was trimmed by 6 bases and V by 7 bases; bases with no gene match: 10. This CDR3 has 14 amino acids. This chain's CDR3 is CASSPGGALDTQYF. CDR3 nucleotides: TGCGCCAGCTCACCCGGGGGGGCGTTGGATACGCAGTATTTT.

V usage is TRBV30 and J usage is TRBJ2-5; either TRBD1 or TRBD2 may fit D (5 bases each). There are 15 residues in the CDR3. CDR1 is GTSNPN and CDR2 is SVGIG in the germline V gene (reference sequence). V lost 0 bases and J 5 bases, leaving 16 bases between the germline ends. CDR3 sequence reads: CAWSVGGSGLETQYF. DNA of the CDR3: TGTGCCTGGAGTGTTGGGGGTTCGGGATTGGAGACCCAGTACTTC.

The chain carries TRBV5-1 and TRBJ2-3; the match to TRBD2 covers 9 bases. CDR3 size: 16 residues. Germline trimming cut 6 bases from V and 2 bases from J; bases unmatched to any gene: 10. Germline values: CDR1 SGHRS, CDR2 YFSETQ. The DNA of the CDR3 is TGCGCCAGCACCCCTTTGCGGGGGGGAAACACAGATACGCAGTATTTT. Protein: CASTPLRGGNTDTQYF.

The chain is built from TRBV29-1 and TRBJ1-1; no definite D call. The CDR3 sequence is 12 residues long. The V gene lost 2 bases and the J gene lost 1 base, with 5 bases spanning the gap. CDR1 and CDR2 from the germline V gene are SQVTM and ANQGSEA. CDR3 amino acids: CSVEPGNTEAFF. CDR3 coding DNA: TGCAGCGTTGAACCTGGGAACACTGAAGCTTTCTTT.

The V gene is TRBV9, the J gene TRBJ2-1, with 10 bases identical to TRBD2. Germline V gives CDR1 SGDLS, CDR2 YYNGEE. V shed 3 bases and J 6 bases; nucleotides not matched to a gene: 12. This CDR3 has 17 amino acids. In DNA, the CDR3 is TGTGCCAGCAGCGCCCTCATCTCAGCGGGGGGGTCCAATGAGCAGTTCTTC. Translating gives CASSALISAGGSNEQFF. The complete variable domain, with remaining parts taken from reference TRBV9 and TRBJ2-1, reads DSGVTQTPKHLITATGQRVTLRCSPRSGDLSVYWYQQSLDQGLQFLIQYYNGEERAKGNILERFSAQQFPDLHSELNLSSLELGDSALYFCASSALISAGGSNEQFFGPGTRLTVL.

This rearrangement joins TRBV20-1 to TRBJ1-2; D is possibly TRBD1 (5 bases). CDR1 is DFQATT and CDR2 is SNEGSKA in the germline V gene (reference sequence). The CDR3 contains 15 residues. The germline V and J ends were trimmed by 5 bases and 2 bases, with 18 bases remaining between them. The CDR3: CSAGPSRGRNYGYTF. The CDR3, as DNA: TGCAGTGCTGGGCCGTCGAGGGGCAGGAACTATGGCTACACCTTC.